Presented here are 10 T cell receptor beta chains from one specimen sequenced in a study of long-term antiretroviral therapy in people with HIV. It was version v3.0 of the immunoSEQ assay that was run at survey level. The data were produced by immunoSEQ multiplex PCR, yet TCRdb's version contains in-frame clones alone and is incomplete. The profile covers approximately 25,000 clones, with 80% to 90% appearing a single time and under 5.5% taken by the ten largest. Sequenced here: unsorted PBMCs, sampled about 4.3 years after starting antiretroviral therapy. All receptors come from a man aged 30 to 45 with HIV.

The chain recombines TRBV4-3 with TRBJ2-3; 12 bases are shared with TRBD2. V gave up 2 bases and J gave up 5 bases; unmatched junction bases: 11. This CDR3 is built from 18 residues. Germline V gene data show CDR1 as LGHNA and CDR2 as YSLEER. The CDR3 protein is CASSQPLAGGLGGDTQYF. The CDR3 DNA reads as TGCGCCAGCAGCCAACCCCTAGCGGGAGGGCTAGGGGGAGATACGCAGTATTTT.

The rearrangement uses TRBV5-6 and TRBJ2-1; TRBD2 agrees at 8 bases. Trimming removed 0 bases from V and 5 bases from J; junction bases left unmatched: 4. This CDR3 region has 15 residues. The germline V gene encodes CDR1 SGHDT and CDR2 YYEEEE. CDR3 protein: CASSLGAGAHNEQFF. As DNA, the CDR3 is TGTGCCAGCAGCTTGGGAGCGGGGGCCCACAATGAGCAGTTCTTC.

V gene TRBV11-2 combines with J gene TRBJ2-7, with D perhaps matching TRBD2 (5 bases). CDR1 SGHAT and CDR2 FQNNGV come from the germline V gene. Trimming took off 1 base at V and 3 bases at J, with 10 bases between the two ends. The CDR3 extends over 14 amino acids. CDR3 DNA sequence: TGTGCCAGCAGCTTAGTAATGGCGGGCTACGAGCAGTACTTC. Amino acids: CASSLVMAGYEQYF. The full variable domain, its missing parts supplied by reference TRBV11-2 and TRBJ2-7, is EAGVAQSPRYKIIEKRQSVAFWCNPISGHATLYWYQQILGQGPKLLIQFQNNGVVDDSQLPKDRFSAERLKGVDSTLKIQPAKLEDSAVYLCASSLVMAGYEQYFGPGTRLTVT.

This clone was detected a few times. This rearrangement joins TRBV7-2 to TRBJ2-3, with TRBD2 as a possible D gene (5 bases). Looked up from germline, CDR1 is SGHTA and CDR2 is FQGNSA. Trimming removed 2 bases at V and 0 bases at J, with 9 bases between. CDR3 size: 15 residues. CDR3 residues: CASSLMRASTDTQYF. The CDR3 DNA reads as TGTGCCAGCAGCTTAATGCGGGCCAGCACAGATACGCAGTATTTT. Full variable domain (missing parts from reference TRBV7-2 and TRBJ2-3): GAGVSQSPSNKVTEKGKDVELRCDPISGHTALYWYRQSLGQGLEFLIYFQGNSAPDKSGLPSDRFSAERTGGSVSTLTIQRTQQEDSAVYLCASSLMRASTDTQYFGPGTRLTVL.

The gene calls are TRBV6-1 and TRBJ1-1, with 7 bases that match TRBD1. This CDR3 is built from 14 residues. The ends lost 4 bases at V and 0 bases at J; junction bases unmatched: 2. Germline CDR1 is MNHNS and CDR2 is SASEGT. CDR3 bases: TGTGCCAGCAGTGGGAGGGGGCTGAACACTGAAGCTTTCTTT. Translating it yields CASSGRGLNTEAFF.

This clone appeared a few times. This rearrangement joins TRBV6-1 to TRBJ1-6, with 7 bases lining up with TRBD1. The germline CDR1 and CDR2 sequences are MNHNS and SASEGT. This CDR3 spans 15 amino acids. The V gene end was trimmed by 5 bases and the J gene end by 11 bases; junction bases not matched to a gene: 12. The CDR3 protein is CASSRSRGLRTPLHF. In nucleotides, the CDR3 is TGTGCCAGCAGTCGAAGCAGGGGGTTAAGGACACCCCTCCACTTT.

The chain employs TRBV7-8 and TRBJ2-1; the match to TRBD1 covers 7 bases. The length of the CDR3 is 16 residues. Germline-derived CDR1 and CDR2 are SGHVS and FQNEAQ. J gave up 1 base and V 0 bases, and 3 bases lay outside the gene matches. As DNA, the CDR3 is TGTGCCAGCAGCTTAGCGCGCAGGGGGTCCTACAATGAGCAGTTCTTC. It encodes CASSLARRGSYNEQFF.

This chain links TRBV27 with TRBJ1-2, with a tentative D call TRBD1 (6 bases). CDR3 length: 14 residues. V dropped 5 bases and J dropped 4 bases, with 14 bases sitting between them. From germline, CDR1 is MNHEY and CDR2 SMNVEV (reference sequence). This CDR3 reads CASSQTTGSYGYTF. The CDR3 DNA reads TGTGCCAGCAGTCAAACGACAGGAAGCTATGGCTACACCTTC.

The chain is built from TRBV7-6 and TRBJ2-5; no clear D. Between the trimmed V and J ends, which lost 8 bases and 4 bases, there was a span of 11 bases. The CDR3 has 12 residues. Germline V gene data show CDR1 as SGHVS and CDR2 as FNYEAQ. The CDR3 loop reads CASSAARETQYF. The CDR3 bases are TGTGCCAGCTCCGCGGCGCGAGAGACCCAGTACTTC.

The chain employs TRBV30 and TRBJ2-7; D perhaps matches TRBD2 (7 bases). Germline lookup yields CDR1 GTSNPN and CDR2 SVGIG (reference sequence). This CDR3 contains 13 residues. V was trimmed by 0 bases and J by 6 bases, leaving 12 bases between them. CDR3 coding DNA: TGTGCCTGGAGTGTCGGGGGGCTAGGCGAGCAGTACTTC. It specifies CAWSVGGLGEQYF.